The next 11 T cell receptor beta chains were all read from a single sample in a study of blood T cell repertoires in COVID-19 (dated by TCRdb to between 2020 and 2021). The protocol used for the library was the immunoSEQ multiplex PCR assay. TCRdb retrieved this table from immuneACCESS and kept in-frame rearrangements only. Not all clones are present; in checked studies, unresolved V genes account for under half, and no reason is known for the remainder. Within this sample are around 260,000 clones, with 86% of them counted one time only. Jointly, the top ten make up around a tenth of the sample. The sequencing input was peripheral blood. These receptors were obtained from a man in his forties who had recovered from COVID-19.

This clone was observed once. This chain uses TRBV27 with TRBJ2-1; 7 nucleotides line up with TRBD1. Germline V lookup: CDR1 MNHEY, CDR2 SMNVEV (reference sequence). The CDR3 extends over 18 amino acids. Trimming removed 8 bases from V and 5 bases from J; junction bases left unmatched: 21. CDR3 residues: CASHPRIPVTGIHNEQFF. The DNA for the CDR3 is TGTGCCAGCCATCCTCGCATCCCGGTGACAGGGATCCACAATGAGCAGTTCTTC.

This chain uses TRBV7-9 with TRBJ2-7; TRBD2 matches at 8 bases. Unmatched junction bases numbered 9, after V lost 5 bases and J lost 6 bases. This CDR3 is built from 14 residues. Germline V gene lookup returns CDR1 SEHNR and CDR2 FQNEAQ (reference sequence). CDR3 in amino acids: CASSPGGARSEQYF. CDR3 DNA sequence: TGTGCCAGCAGCCCCGGGGGGGCCAGGAGCGAGCAGTACTTC. The full variable domain, its missing parts supplied by reference TRBV7-9 and TRBJ2-7, is DTGVSQNPRHKITKRGQNVTFRCDPISEHNRLYWYRQTLGQGPEFLTYFQNEAQLEKSRLLSDRFSAERPKGSFSTLEIQRTEQGDSAMYLCASSPGGARSEQYFGPGTRLTVT.

This CDR3 is CASSLGGTSRPLEQFF. The DNA of the CDR3 is TGTGCCAGCAGCTTGGGGGGGACTAGCCGCCCCCTTGAGCAGTTCTTC. The rearrangement joins TRBV5-8 to TRBJ2-1; TRBD2 aligns across 9 bases. CDR1 is SGHTS, CDR2 YDEGEE, per germline. This CDR3 comprises 16 residues. V gave up 0 bases and J gave up 9 bases; unmatched junction bases: 10.

The V call is TRBV2, the J call TRBJ2-7; 7 bases line up with TRBD1. V gave up 3 bases and J gave up 3 bases; unmatched junction bases: 2. This CDR3 has 13 residues. Per germline, CDR1 SNHLY and CDR2 FYNNEI. For the CDR3, the DNA is TGTGCCAGCAGTGACGACAGGGTCTACGAGCAGTACTTC. It specifies CASSDDRVYEQYF.

DNA for the CDR3: TGTGCCAGCAGTGACCCCGAGTTAGCTAACTATGGCTACACCTTC. Translation gives CASSDPELANYGYTF. The rearrangement uses TRBV25-1 and TRBJ1-2; no clear D. This CDR3 is 15 amino acids long. Trimming removed 3 bases from V and 0 bases from J, with 11 bases in between. CDR1 and CDR2 (germline): MGHDK, SYGVNS.

The rearrangement links TRBV27 to TRBJ2-5; D unresolved. V was clipped by 3 bases and J by 7 bases, with 9 bases between them. This CDR3 is built from 12 residues. Germline CDR1 is MNHEY and CDR2 is SMNVEV (reference sequence). DNA of the CDR3: TGTGCCAGCAGTTTCTTAAGAGGGACCCAGTACTTC. As protein: CASSFLRGTQYF.

This clone was recorded only once. V is TRBV29-1 and J is TRBJ1-2; no clear D. Germline V gives CDR1 SQVTM, CDR2 ANQGSEA. V lost 1 base and J lost 4, with 10 bases in between. The CDR3 sequence is 13 residues long. The DNA for the CDR3 is TGCAGCGTTGAAGGCGCACTCTTCTATGGCTACACCTTC. This gives the protein CSVEGALFYGYTF.

This clone was observed a single time. The chain joins TRBV3-1 (or the pseudogene TRBV3-2) to TRBJ2-3; D possibly corresponds to TRBD2 (6 bases). The V end was cut by 6 bases, the J end by 1 base, with 11 bases between. The CDR3 loop spans 14 amino acids. CDR1 and CDR2 (germline): LGHDT, YNNKEL (reference sequence). The CDR3 DNA is TGTGCCAGCAGGCGGGAAGGGGGCACAGATACGCAGTATTTT. Its protein is CASRREGGTDTQYF.

V usage is TRBV12-3 or TRBV12-4 and J usage is TRBJ2-1; 7 nucleotides line up with TRBD2. The CDR3 contains 13 residues. The J segment lost 12 bases and the V segment lost 3 bases, leaving 8 bases of the junction unmatched. The CDR3 here is CASSLQSGAVQFF. The DNA of the CDR3 is TGTGCCAGCAGTTTGCAGAGCGGGGCCGTGCAGTTCTTC.

The chain recombines TRBV29-1 with TRBJ2-1, with 8 bases that match TRBD1. Trimming took 1 base from V and 7 from J; bases not matched to a gene: 3. This CDR3 region has 13 residues. The germline CDR1 and CDR2 sequences are SQVTM and ANQGSEA. This CDR3 is CSVEGYRGNEQFF. The CDR3 coding sequence is TGCAGCGTTGAAGGGTACAGGGGGAATGAGCAGTTCTTC.

This chain links TRBV6-2 or TRBV6-3 with TRBJ2-2; D may be TRBD1 (6 bases). CDR1 is MNHEY and CDR2 is SVGEGT in the germline V gene. Trimming pared 5 bases from V and 5 bases from J, leaving 15 bases between. The CDR3 is made up of 15 amino acids. CDR3 protein: CASSNRVSGTGELFF. The DNA of the CDR3 is TGTGCCAGCAGTAACAGGGTCTCGGGGACCGGGGAGCTGTTTTTT.